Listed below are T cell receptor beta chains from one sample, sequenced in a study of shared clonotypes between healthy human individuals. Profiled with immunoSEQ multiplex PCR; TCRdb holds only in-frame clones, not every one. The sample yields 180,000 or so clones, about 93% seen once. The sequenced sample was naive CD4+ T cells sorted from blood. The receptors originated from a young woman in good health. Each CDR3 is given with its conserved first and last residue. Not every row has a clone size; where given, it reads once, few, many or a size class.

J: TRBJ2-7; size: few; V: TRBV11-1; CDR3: CASRPTGPTGEQYF
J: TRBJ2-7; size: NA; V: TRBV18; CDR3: CASSPETGFSYEQYF
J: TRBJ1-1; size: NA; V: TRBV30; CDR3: CAWSAAVGAMNTEAFF
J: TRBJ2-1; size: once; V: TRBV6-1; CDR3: CASSGSGSAPIGQFF
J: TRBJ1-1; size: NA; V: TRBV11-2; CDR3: CASSFVGMSTEAFF
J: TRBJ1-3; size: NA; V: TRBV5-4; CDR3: CASSWNRDREGGNTIYF
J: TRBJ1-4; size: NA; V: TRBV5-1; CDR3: CASSPTGLKLFF
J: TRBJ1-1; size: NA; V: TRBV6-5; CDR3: CASSSQGSSTEAFF
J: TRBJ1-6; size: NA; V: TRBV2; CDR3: CASRGQGSYNSPLHF
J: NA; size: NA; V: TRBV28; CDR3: CASSPHPGQGIYEQYF
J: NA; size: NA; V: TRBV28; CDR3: CASSIHRPPYEQYF
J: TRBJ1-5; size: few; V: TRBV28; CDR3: CASSYPQHF
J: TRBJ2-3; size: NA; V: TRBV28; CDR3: CASSLPATDTQYF
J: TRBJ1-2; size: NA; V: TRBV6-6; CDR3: CASTQGQGSYGYTF
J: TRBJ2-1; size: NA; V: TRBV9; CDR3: CASSARSSVGSNEQFF
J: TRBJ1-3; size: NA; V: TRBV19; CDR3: CASTWDKGARGNTIYF
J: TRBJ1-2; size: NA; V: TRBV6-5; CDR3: CASSRTPPLPYGYTF
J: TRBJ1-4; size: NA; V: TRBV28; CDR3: CASRTTGRGEKLFF
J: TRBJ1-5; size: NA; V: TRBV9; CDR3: CASSVEGNSNQPQHF
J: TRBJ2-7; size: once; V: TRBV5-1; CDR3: CASSLKGQGSSYEQYF
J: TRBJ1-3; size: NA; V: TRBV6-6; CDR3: CASSASGLAGNTIYF
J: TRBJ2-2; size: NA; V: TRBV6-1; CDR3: CAGKAGLAVTGELFF
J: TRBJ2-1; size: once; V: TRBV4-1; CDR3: CASSQVGRTSGGDEQFF
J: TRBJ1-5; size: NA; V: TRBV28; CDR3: CASSTGYNQPQHF
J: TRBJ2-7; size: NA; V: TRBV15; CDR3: CATSRSPRGEGEQYF
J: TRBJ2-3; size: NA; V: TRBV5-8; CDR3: CASSLVLAGDSTDTQYF